These 8 T cell receptor beta chains were sequenced from one sample in a study of shared clonotypes between healthy human individuals (TCRdb year 2020). The library was built by means of the immunoSEQ multiplex PCR assay. The table was pulled from immuneACCESS by TCRdb, which kept in-frame rearrangements only. Such tables lose some clones; where checked, under half of the loss comes from unresolved V genes, and the rest has no known cause. The sample yields 780,000 or so clones; over 60% were counted once. Of the sample, under 2% is held by the ten largest clones. Specimen: memory CD4+ T cells sorted from blood. Reading the label with the study, this specimen's cell subset or site is: CD45RA-negative fraction. These receptors all come from a woman in her 30s in good health.

The chain links TRBV7-3 to TRBJ2-5; 11 positions match TRBD1. CDR3 size: 15 residues. Looked up from germline, CDR1 is SGHTA and CDR2 is FQGTGA. Trimming cost V 5 bases and J 4 bases; bases outside gene matches: 6. CDR3 coding DNA: TGTGCCAGCAGCCTAGGGACAGGGGGTTCAGAGACCCAGTACTTC. Translating it yields CASSLGTGGSETQYF.

The rearrangement links TRBV6-1 to TRBJ2-1; 8 bases map to TRBD2. The V segment lost 5 bases and the J segment 10 bases; nucleotides outside the gene matches: 7. The germline gives CDR1 MNHNS, CDR2 SASEGT. This CDR3 spans 13 amino acids. The CDR3 region has the DNA TGTGCCAGCAGTAGAGGACTAGCTGGCGAGCAGTTCTTC. Translated, it gives CASSRGLAGEQFF.

V gene TRBV7-2 combines with J gene TRBJ2-2; D is undetermined. With 1 base removed from V and 6 bases from J, the gap between germline ends came to 9 bases. The CDR3 length is 14 residues. Germline assignment: CDR1 SGHTA and CDR2 FQGNSA. Written as DNA, the CDR3 is TGTGCCAGCAGCTTAGGGCCCGGGTCCGGGGAGCTGTTTTTT. Translated: CASSLGPGSGELFF.

V usage is TRBV5-6 and J usage is TRBJ2-7; 11 bases fit TRBD2. There are 17 residues in the CDR3. V was clipped by 3 bases and J by 2 bases; unmatched bases: 10. CDR1 SGHDT and CDR2 YYEEEE come from the germline V gene. CDR3 DNA sequence: TGTGCCAGCAGCTCGGGATCTAGCGGGAGGATACCCTACGAGCAGTACTTC. It translates to CASSSGSSGRIPYEQYF.

With respect to this clone: Other nucleotide sequences from this sample produce the same CDR3. The genes are TRBV18 and TRBJ2-7; 7 nucleotides line up with TRBD1. Germline V gene data show CDR1 as KGHSH and CDR2 as LQKENI. This CDR3 is built from 14 residues. Losses at the gene ends were 3 bases for V and 2 bases for J; bases not matched to a gene: 4. CDR3 coding DNA: TGTGCCAGCTCACCCGGGACAGCGACCTACGAGCAGTACTTC. It is translated as CASSPGTATYEQYF. Based on the CDR3 plus reference TRBV18 and TRBJ2-7, the full variable domain is NAGVMQNPRHLVRRRGQEARLRCSPMKGHSHVYWYRQLPEEGLKFMVYLQKENIIDESGMPKERFSAEFPKEGPSILRIQQVVRGDSAAYFCASSPGTATYEQYFGPGTRLTVT.

This clone was picked up many times. The same CDR3 also results from other DNA sequences found in this sample. This chain joins TRBV7-9 and TRBJ2-1; possibly TRBD2 for D (6 bases). CDR3 length equals 17 residues. The germline V and J ends were trimmed by 1 base and 7 bases, with 20 bases remaining between them. Looked up from germline, CDR1 is SEHNR and CDR2 is FQNEAQ (reference sequence). The CDR3 here is CASSLGLTGGVVNEQFF. CDR3 DNA: TGTGCCAGCAGCTTAGGTCTGACCGGAGGGGTAGTAAATGAGCAGTTCTTC. The variable domain in full, completed from reference TRBV7-9 and TRBJ2-1, reads DTGVSQNPRHKITKRGQNVTFRCDPISEHNRLYWYRQTLGQGPEFLTYFQNEAQLEKSRLLSDRFSAERPKGSFSTLEIQRTEQGDSAMYLCASSLGLTGGVVNEQFFGPGTRLTVL.

The CDR3 DNA reads as TGTGCCAGCAGCACAGGGCCGGGATTCACAGATACGCAGTATTTT. Translated, it gives CASSTGPGFTDTQYF. This chain joins TRBV7-8 and TRBJ2-3, with a possible D match to TRBD1 (6 bases). Trimming pared 5 bases from V and 2 bases from J, leaving 14 bases between. CDR3 length: 15 residues. Germline V CDR1 and CDR2: SGHVS, FQNEAQ.

CDR3 nucleotide sequence: TGTGCCAGCAGCGTAACTACCGGGACCCCCGGGGAGCTGTTTTTT. The encoded protein is CASSVTTGTPGELFF. The chain joins TRBV9 to TRBJ2-2; D might be TRBD1 or TRBD2, each matching 5 bases. The germline CDR1 and CDR2 sequences are SGDLS and YYNGEE. The CDR3 totals 15 residues. Deletions cut 1 base from V and 6 bases from J, with 13 bases between.